The subject of this entry is one T cell receptor (beta chain). The antigen is not known. This sample is drawn from a study of shared clonotypes between healthy human individuals. Looking at the study overall: Each donor's CD4 naive and CD4 memory cells filled three plates apiece, CD8 naive two, and CD8 memory one. Study-wide results and caveats: Rarefaction showed that sequencing of sorted subsets was incomplete (despite large depth). An effect of sequencing depth on clonotype sharing among donors was expected.

Some clones are missing from TCRdb's copy, which holds only in-frame ones; the method was immunoSEQ multiplex PCR. The sample lists more than 2,000,000 clones, approximately 93% occurring once. The TCR sequence derives from a man younger than 35 in good health. Some clones in this sample may be carry-over from other donors' samples. Sequences were obtained from naive CD4+ T cells from PBMCs. Subset indicated: CD45RA+ positively selected.

The CDR3 DNA is TGTGCCAGTGGCGGACAGGGACATAACTATGGCTACACCTTC. Amino acid sequence: CASGGQGHNYGYTF. The V call is TRBV28, the J call TRBJ1-2, with 8 nucleotides matching TRBD1. The V gene end was trimmed by 9 bases and the J gene end by 1 base; junction bases not matched to a gene: 7. The germline V gene has CDR1 MDHEN and CDR2 SYDVKM. The CDR3 runs to 14 residues.